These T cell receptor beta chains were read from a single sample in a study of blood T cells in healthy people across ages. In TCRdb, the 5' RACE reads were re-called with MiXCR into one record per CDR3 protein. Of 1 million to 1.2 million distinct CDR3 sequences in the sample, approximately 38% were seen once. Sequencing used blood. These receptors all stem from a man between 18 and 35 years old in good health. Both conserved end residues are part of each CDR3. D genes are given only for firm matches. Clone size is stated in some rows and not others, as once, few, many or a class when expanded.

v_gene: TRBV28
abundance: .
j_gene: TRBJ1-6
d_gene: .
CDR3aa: CASSLGRRNSPLHF
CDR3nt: TGTGCCAGCAGTTTGGGCAGGCGAAATTCACCCCTCCACTTT

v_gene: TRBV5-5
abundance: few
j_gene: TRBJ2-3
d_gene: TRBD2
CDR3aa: CASELAGGDTQYF
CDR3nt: TGTGCCAGCGAACTAGCGGGTGGAGATACGCAGTATTTT

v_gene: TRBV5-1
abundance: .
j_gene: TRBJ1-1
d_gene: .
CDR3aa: CASSLGSGTQRNEAFF
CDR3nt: TGCGCCAGCAGCTTAGGTTCGGGGACCCAAAGAAATGAAGCTTTCTTT

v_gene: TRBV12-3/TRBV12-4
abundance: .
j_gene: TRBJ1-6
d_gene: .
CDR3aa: CASSLGGLTRALHF
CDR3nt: TGTGCCAGCAGTTTAGGAGGACTGACTAGGGCCCTCCACTTT

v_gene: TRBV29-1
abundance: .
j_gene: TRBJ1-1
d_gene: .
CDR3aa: CSVPASSPDEAFF
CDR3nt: TGCAGCGTTCCTGCTTCCAGTCCCGATGAAGCTTTCTTT

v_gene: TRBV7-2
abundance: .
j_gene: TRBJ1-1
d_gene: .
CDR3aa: CASSFRGRDTEAFF
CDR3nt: TGTGCCAGCAGCTTCAGGGGTCGAGACACTGAAGCTTTCTTT

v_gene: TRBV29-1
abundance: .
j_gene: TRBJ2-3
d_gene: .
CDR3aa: CSVDYTTDTQYF
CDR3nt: TGCAGCGTTGACTACACCACAGATACGCAGTATTTT

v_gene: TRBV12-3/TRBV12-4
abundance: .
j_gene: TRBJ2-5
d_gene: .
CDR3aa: CASSPSASNEQYF
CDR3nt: TGTGCCAGCAGCCCGTCTGCCTCCAATGAGCAGTACTTC

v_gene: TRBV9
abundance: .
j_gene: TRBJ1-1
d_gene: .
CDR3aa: CASSLGGEQIAEAFF
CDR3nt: TGTGCCAGCAGCCTGGGGGGAGAACAAATAGCTGAAGCTTTCTTT

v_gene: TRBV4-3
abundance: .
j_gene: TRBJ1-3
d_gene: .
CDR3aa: CASSQGREAGNTIYF
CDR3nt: TGCGCCAGCAGCCAAGGCAGGGAAGCTGGAAACACCATATATTTT

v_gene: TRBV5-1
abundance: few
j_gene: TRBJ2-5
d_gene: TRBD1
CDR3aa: CASSFGQAQETQYF
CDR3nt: TGCGCCAGCAGCTTTGGACAGGCCCAAGAGACCCAGTACTTC

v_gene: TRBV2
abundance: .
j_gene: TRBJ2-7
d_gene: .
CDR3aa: CASSRGLVEQYF
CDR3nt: TGTGCCAGCAGTCGGGGCCTTGTGGAGCAGTACTTC

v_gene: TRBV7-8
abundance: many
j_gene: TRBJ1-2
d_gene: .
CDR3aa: CASSYRDGRYGYTF
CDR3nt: TGTGCCAGCAGCTACCGGGACGGTCGTTATGGCTACACCTTC

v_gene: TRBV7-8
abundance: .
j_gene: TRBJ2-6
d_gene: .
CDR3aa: CASRLSRTVALSGANVLTF
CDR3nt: TGTGCCAGCAGGTTGAGTCGGACAGTAGCCCTCTCTGGGGCCAACGTCCTGACTTTC

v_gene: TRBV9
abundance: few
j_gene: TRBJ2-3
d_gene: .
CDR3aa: CASSVLLGGSDTQYF
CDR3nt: TGTGCCAGCAGCGTTCTCCTTGGGGGGTCGGATACGCAGTATTTT

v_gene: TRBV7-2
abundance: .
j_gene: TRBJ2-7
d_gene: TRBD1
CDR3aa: CASSSRDRDEQYF
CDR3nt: TGTGCCAGCAGCTCCCGGGACAGGGACGAGCAGTACTTC

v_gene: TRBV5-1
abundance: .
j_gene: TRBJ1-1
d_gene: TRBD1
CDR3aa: CASSDSGTGDYTEAFF
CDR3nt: TGCGCCAGCAGCGACTCCGGGACAGGGGACTACACTGAAGCTTTCTTT

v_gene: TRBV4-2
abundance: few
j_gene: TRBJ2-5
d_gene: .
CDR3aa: CASSQGVRSYQETQYF
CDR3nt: TGTGCCAGCAGCCAAGGGGTCAGGAGCTACCAAGAGACCCAGTACTTC

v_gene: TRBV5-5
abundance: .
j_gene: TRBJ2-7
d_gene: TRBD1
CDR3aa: CASSPGTGVREQYF
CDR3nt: TGTGCCAGCAGCCCCGGGACAGGGGTCCGCGAGCAGTACTTC

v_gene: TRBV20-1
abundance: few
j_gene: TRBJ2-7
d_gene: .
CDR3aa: CSARDDYEQYF
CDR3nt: TGCAGTGCTAGAGATGACTACGAGCAGTACTTC

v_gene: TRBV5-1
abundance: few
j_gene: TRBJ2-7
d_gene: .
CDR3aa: CASSSATATYEQYF
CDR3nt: TGCGCCAGCAGCTCAGCGACTGCTACCTACGAGCAGTACTTC

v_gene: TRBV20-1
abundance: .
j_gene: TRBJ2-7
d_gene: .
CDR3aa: CSARLGLEGPYF
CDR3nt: TGCAGTGCTAGATTAGGCTTAGAAGGACCGTACTTC

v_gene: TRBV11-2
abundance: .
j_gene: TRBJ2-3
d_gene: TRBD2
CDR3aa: CASSLPSGGAAFNTQYF
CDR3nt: TGTGCCAGCAGCTTACCTAGCGGGGGGGCCGCTTTTAATACGCAGTATTTT

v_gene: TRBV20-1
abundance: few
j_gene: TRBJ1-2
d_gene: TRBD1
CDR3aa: CSARDRRGQGGGYTF
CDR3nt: TGCAGTGCTAGAGATCGACGTGGACAGGGGGGAGGCTACACCTTC

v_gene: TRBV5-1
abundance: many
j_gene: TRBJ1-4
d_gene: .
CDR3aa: CASSPGGRNEKLFF
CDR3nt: TGCGCCAGCAGCCCCGGGGGGCGGAATGAAAAACTGTTTTTT

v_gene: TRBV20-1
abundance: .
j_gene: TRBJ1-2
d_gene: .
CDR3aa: CSARVGGSYGYTF
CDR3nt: TGCAGTGCTAGAGTGGGGGGTAGCTATGGCTACACCTTC

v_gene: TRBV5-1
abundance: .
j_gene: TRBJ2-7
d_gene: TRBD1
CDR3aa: CASSNSPGQGPYEQYF
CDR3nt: TGCGCCAGCAGCAACTCTCCGGGACAGGGCCCCTACGAGCAGTACTTC

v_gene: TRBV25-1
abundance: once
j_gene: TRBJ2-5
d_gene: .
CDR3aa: CASNLRGQETQYF
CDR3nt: TGTGCCAGTAACCTCCGGGGACAAGAGACCCAGTACTTC

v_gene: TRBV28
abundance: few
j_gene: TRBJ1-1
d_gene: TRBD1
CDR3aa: CASSPGGPRFFSASLMNTEAFF
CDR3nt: TGTGCCAGCAGTCCAGGGGGCCCGCGATTTTTTAGTGCCTCCTTGATGAACACTGAAGCTTTCTTT

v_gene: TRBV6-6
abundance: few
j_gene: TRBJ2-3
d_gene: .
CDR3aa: CASSYLLSPRTQYF
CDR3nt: TGTGCCAGCAGTTACTTACTCTCCCCCCGTACGCAGTATTTT

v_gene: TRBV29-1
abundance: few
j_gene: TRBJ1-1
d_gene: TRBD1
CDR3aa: CSVNEGARNTEAFF
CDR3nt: TGCAGCGTAAACGAGGGGGCGCGGAACACTGAAGCTTTCTTT

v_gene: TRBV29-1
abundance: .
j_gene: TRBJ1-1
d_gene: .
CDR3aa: CSVARIMNTEAFF
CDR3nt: TGCAGCGTTGCCAGAATTATGAACACTGAAGCTTTCTTT

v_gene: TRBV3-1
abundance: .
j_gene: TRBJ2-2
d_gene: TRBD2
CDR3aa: CASSHALAGAGELFF
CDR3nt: TGTGCCAGCAGCCACGCTCTAGCGGGGGCCGGGGAGCTGTTTTTT

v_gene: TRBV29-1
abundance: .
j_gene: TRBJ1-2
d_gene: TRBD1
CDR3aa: CSVEGTTGTNGYTF
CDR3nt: TGCAGCGTTGAGGGGACGACAGGGACGAACGGCTACACCTTC

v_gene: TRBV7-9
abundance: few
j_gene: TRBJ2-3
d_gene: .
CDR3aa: CATRLSTDTQYF
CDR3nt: TGTGCCACGAGACTAAGCACAGATACGCAGTATTTT

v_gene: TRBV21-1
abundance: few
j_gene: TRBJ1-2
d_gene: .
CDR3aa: CASSPGCHGYTF
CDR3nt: TGTGCCAGCAGCCCGGGGTGCCATGGCTACACCTTC

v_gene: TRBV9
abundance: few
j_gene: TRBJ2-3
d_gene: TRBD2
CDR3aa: CASSRRRGVSDTQYF
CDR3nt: TGTGCCAGCAGTCGTAGGCGGGGGGTTTCAGATACGCAGTATTTT

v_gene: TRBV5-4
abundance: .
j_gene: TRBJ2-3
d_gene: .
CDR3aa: CASSSKGADTQYF
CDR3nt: TGTGCCAGCAGCTCCAAAGGGGCAGATACGCAGTATTTT

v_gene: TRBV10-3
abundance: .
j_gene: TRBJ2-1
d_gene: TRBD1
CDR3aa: CAISLDRGEQFF
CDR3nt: TGTGCCATCAGTCTCGACAGGGGTGAGCAGTTCTTC

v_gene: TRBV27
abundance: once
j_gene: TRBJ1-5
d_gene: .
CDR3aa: CASSANGNLYSNQPQHF
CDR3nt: TGTGCCAGCAGCGCCAACGGTAACCTTTATAGCAATCAGCCCCAGCATTTT